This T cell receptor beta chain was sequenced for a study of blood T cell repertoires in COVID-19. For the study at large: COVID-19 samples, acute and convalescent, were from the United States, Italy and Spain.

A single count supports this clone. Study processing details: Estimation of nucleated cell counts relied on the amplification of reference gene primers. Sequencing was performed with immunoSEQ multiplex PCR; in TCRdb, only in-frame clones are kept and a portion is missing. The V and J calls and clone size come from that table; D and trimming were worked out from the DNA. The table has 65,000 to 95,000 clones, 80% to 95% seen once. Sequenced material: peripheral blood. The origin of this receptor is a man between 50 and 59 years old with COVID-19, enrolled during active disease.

CDR3: CSASYTYEQYF. CDR3 bases: TGCAGTGCTAGCTATACCTACGAGCAGTACTTC. The V call is TRBV20-1, the J call TRBJ2-7; no reliable D call. Trimming cost V 3 bases and J 2 bases, with 5 bases left between them. The CDR3 has 11 amino acids. The germline CDR1 and CDR2 sequences are DFQATT and SNEGSKA (reference sequence).